A selection of T cell receptor beta chains follows, all from one sample in a study of cytomegalovirus exposure and HLA in healthy donors. The data were produced by immunoSEQ multiplex PCR, yet TCRdb's version contains in-frame clones alone and is incomplete. The sample holds roughly 45,000 clones; over 55% are singletons and the top ten take roughly 8.9%. Sequencing used PBMCs. All receptors derive from a human donor in good health. Each CDR3 is given with its conserved first and last residue. D genes are given only for firm matches. Size is stated for part of the rows, as once, few or many counts, or as a class when the clone is expanded.

D: TRBD2
size: -
J: TRBJ2-3
length: 16
V: TRBV5-1
DNA: TGCGCCAGCAGCCCGTTAGCGGGGCCAAGCACAGATACGCAGTATTTT
CDR3: CASSPLAGPSTDTQYF

D: -
size: -
J: TRBJ1-1
length: 14
V: TRBV6-1
DNA: TGTGCCAGCAGCCCACCCCGGGTGGACACTGAAGCTTTCTTT
CDR3: CASSPPRVDTEAFF

D: TRBD1
size: few
J: TRBJ1-4
length: 11
V: TRBV20-1
DNA: TGCAGTGGACAGGGGAATGAAAAACTGTTTTTT
CDR3: CSGQGNEKLFF

D: -
size: -
J: TRBJ1-1
length: 17
V: TRBV7-2
DNA: TGTGCCAGCAGCTTAGGACCTCAGGGGTGGGGGAGCACTGAAGCTTTCTTT
CDR3: CASSLGPQGWGSTEAFF

D: TRBD1
size: -
J: TRBJ2-7
length: 15
V: TRBV27
DNA: TGTGCCAGCAGTGAAGCCGGGACAGTATCCTACGAGCAGTACTTC
CDR3: CASSEAGTVSYEQYF

D: -
size: once
J: TRBJ1-2
length: 14
V: TRBV6-5
DNA: TGTGCCAGCAGTTATTACAGATCTAACTATGGCTACACCTTC
CDR3: CASSYYRSNYGYTF

D: -
size: few
J: TRBJ1-1
length: 17
V: TRBV7-6
DNA: TGTGCCAGCAGCTTAGGTGCGTATATCCGCTCCAACACTGAAGCTTTCTTT
CDR3: CASSLGAYIRSNTEAFF

D: -
size: -
J: TRBJ1-6
length: 18
V: TRBV5-1
DNA: TGCGCCAGCAGCCCGAACCCCAGCGGCCCCACGACCGGTTCACCCCTCCACTTT
CDR3: CASSPNPSGPTTGSPLHF

D: TRBD1
size: -
J: TRBJ2-7
length: 18
V: TRBV11-2
DNA: TGTGCCAGCAGCTTAGGGGTCCCGGGACAGGGGGACTCCTACGAGCAGTACTTC
CDR3: CASSLGVPGQGDSYEQYF

D: -
size: -
J: TRBJ2-7
length: 16
V: TRBV4-2
DNA: TGTGCCAGCAGCCAACAAACCTACAGAAGCTCCTACGAGCAGTACTTC
CDR3: CASSQQTYRSSYEQYF

D: TRBD1
size: once
J: TRBJ2-2
length: 15
V: TRBV9
DNA: TGTGCCAGCAGCGGGACAGGGTATAACACCGGGGAGCTGTTTTTT
CDR3: CASSGTGYNTGELFF

D: -
size: -
J: TRBJ2-5
length: 14
V: TRBV9
DNA: TGTGCCAGCAGCCCGGACAGTTACCAAGAGACCCAGTACTTC
CDR3: CASSPDSYQETQYF

D: -
size: -
J: TRBJ1-4
length: 12
V: TRBV7-9
DNA: TGTGCCAGCCGCCGGTTTAATGAAAAACTGTTTTTT
CDR3: CASRRFNEKLFF

D: TRBD1
size: few
J: TRBJ1-2
length: 15
V: TRBV7-2
DNA: TGTGCCAGGGGGGAGAGGTTTGGGACAGGGTATGGCTACACCTTC
CDR3: CARGERFGTGYGYTF

D: -
size: -
J: TRBJ1-6
length: 15
V: TRBV10-3
DNA: TGTGCCATCAGTGAGTCGAGGCAGGGGCATTCACCCCTCCACTTT
CDR3: CAISESRQGHSPLHF

D: -
size: once
J: TRBJ2-3
length: 13
V: TRBV19
DNA: TGTGCCAGCCGCCGGGGGGCTGGAGATACGCAGTATTTT
CDR3: CASRRGAGDTQYF

D: TRBD1
size: few
J: TRBJ2-7
length: 15
V: TRBV6-5
DNA: TGTGCCAGCACCAAGCGGGACAGGGGGGTCAACGAGCAGTACTTC
CDR3: CASTKRDRGVNEQYF

D: -
size: -
J: TRBJ1-1
length: 15
V: TRBV6-5
DNA: TGTGCCAGCAGTTACTCGGGAGGGGGGCTGACTGAAGCTTTCTTT
CDR3: CASSYSGGGLTEAFF

D: TRBD1
size: -
J: TRBJ1-6
length: 20
V: TRBV10-2
DNA: TGCGCCAGCAGGGTCGGACGGGGGCAGGGGGATTACTCCTATAATTCACCCCTCCACTTT
CDR3: CASRVGRGQGDYSYNSPLHF

D: -
size: few
J: TRBJ2-5
length: 11
V: TRBV5-1
DNA: TGCGCCAGCAGCTCGCAAGAGACCCAGTACTTC
CDR3: CASSSQETQYF

D: -
size: -
J: TRBJ1-2
length: 15
V: TRBV11-2
DNA: TGTGCCAGCAGCTTAGCTGGGACTGTCGGCTATGGCTACACCTTC
CDR3: CASSLAGTVGYGYTF

D: -
size: -
J: TRBJ2-4
length: 15
V: TRBV30
DNA: TGTGCCTGGAGTCCCCTAAGGGGGGCCAAAAACATTCAGTACTTC
CDR3: CAWSPLRGAKNIQYF

D: TRBD1
size: -
J: TRBJ1-2
length: 14
V: TRBV10-3
DNA: TGTGCCATCAGTGAAGTAGGACAGGGAGTCAATTACACCTTC
CDR3: CAISEVGQGVNYTF

D: -
size: -
J: TRBJ1-2
length: 14
V: TRBV2
DNA: TGTGCCAGCAGTCTAAAGCAGGGGATAAGCGGCTACACCTTC
CDR3: CASSLKQGISGYTF

D: TRBD2
size: -
J: TRBJ2-1
length: 19
V: TRBV4-1
DNA: TGCGCCAGCAGCCAAGTTCCCTTGACCGGGACTACGGAATACAATGAGCAGTTCTTC
CDR3: CASSQVPLTGTTEYNEQFF

D: -
size: few
J: TRBJ1-2
length: 15
V: TRBV18
DNA: TGTGCCAGCTCACCACTGCCAGGAGGGTTGGATGGCTACACCTTC
CDR3: CASSPLPGGLDGYTF

D: TRBD1
size: -
J: TRBJ2-7
length: 15
V: TRBV7-9
DNA: TGTGCCAGCAGCACTTCCGGGACAGTAACCTACGAGCAGTACTTC
CDR3: CASSTSGTVTYEQYF

D: TRBD2
size: -
J: TRBJ2-1
length: 18
V: TRBV4-3
DNA: TGCGCCAGCAGCCTGCGGACGAGCGGGGGAAAACAAAACAATGAGCAGTTCTTC
CDR3: CASSLRTSGGKQNNEQFF

D: TRBD1
size: few
J: TRBJ1-2
length: 14
V: TRBV5-1
DNA: TGCGCCAGCAGCTTGACTACAGGGGTCGGGGGCTACACCTTC
CDR3: CASSLTTGVGGYTF

D: -
size: -
J: TRBJ1-5
length: 14
V: TRBV2
DNA: TGTGCCAGCAGTCGACAGGTTAGCAATCAGCCCCAGCATTTT
CDR3: CASSRQVSNQPQHF

D: -
size: few
J: TRBJ1-5
length: 14
V: TRBV5-1
DNA: TGCGCCAGCAGCTTTGAAGGGGGCAATCAGCCCCAGCATTTT
CDR3: CASSFEGGNQPQHF

D: -
size: -
J: TRBJ1-2
length: 13
V: TRBV19
DNA: TGTGCCAGTAGTATAGTGGCAGGGGAAGGCTACACCTTC
CDR3: CASSIVAGEGYTF